This T cell receptor beta chain derives from a study of cytomegalovirus exposure and HLA in healthy donors. Study results and caveats: A later examination showed that TCR association rates differed by HLA locus, with DRB1 most and HLA-C fewest. By a later analysis, the bulk of CMV-associated TCR beta chains appeared HLA-restricted. Sequencing probably produced one cluster of sequence variants that were highly shared.

Healthy bone marrow donors made up the donors. The PCR contained 60 Vbeta and 13 Jbeta primers. The repertoire was sequenced with immunoSEQ multiplex PCR; TCRdb's copy has only in-frame clones and lacks some. The table lists about 160,000 clones, 70% to 80% of them singletons. On this clone itself: What it recognizes is unknown.

V was shortened by 4 bases and J by 9 bases, with 19 bases between the two germline ends. The CDR3 spans 15 residues. Germline CDR1 LNHDA, CDR2 SQIVND (reference sequence). This sequence originates from a man between 40 and 49 years old in good health and CMV-seronegative. The sample taken for sequencing was PBMCs. V usage is TRBV19 and J usage is TRBJ1-5; D is possibly TRBD1 (5 bases). CDR3 region: CASSKSGLVRRPQHF. The CDR3 coding sequence is TGTGCCAGTAGTAAGTCAGGGTTGGTCAGGCGGCCCCAGCATTTT.